Given below is one T cell receptor (beta chain) in context. Its antigen is currently unknown. The sample originates from a study of T cell repertoires in ileal Crohn's disease. Looking at the study overall: Operated complications were stricturing disease (approximately 61%) and penetrating disease (roughly 39%). Overall study findings and caveats: Endoscopic recurrence occurred in every patient whose clonality exceeded 26.8%.

The CDR3 consists of 15 residues. V dropped 2 bases and J dropped 5 bases, with 14 bases sitting between them. Per germline, CDR1 SEHNR and CDR2 FQNEAQ (reference sequence). Assay used: immunoSEQ multiplex PCR; TCRdb lists only in-frame clones, some missing. The top ten clones hold 4.5% to 7% of a sample with 30,000 or so clones, 80% to 85% of them seen once. This TCR was recovered from an adult with Crohn's disease. Specimen: ileal tissue. The J gene is TRBJ2-3, the V gene TRBV7-9; D call uncertain. Here the CDR3 reads CASSLSGRRGDTQYF. In DNA form, the CDR3 reads TGTGCCAGCAGCTTATCCGGTCGTAGAGGAGATACGCAGTATTTT.